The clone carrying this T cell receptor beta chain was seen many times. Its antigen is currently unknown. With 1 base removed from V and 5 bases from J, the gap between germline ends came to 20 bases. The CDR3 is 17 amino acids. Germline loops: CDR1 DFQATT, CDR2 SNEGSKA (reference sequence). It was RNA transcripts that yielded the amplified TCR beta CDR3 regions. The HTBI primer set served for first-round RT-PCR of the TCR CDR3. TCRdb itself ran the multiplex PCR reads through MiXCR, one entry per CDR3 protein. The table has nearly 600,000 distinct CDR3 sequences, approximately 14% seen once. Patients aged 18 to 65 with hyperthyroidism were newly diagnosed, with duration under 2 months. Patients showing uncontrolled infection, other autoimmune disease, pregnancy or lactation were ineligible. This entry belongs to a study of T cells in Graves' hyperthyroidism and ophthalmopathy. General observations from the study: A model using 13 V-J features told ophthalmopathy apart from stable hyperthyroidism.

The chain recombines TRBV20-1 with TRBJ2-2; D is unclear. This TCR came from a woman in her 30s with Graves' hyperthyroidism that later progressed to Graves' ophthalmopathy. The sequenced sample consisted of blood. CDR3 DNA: TGCAGTGCTAGAGCGGAAGGCCTAGTGATCGGGACCGGGGAGCTGTTTTTT. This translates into CSARAEGLVIGTGELFF.